This is a list of T cell receptor beta chains from one sample in a study of cytomegalovirus exposure and HLA in healthy donors. The repertoire was sequenced with immunoSEQ multiplex PCR; TCRdb's copy has only in-frame clones and lacks some. The sample yields 95,000 to 130,000 clones, around three quarters seen once. Sequenced: PBMCs. The receptors here all came from a man aged 30 to 45 in good health and CMV-seropositive. CDR3s include the opening cysteine and the closing phenylalanine or tryptophan. Fields, in order: V gene, J gene, D gene, clone size, CDR3 DNA, CDR3 protein. The D gene is left open where the match is weak. A clone size is listed for some rows: how often the clone was seen (once, few, many), or a class if it is expanded.

V: TRBV7-7; J: TRBJ2-3; D: .; size: .; DNA: TGTGCTAGCAGCTTAGGTGGGCCTACAGATACGCAGTATTTT; CDR3: CASSLGGPTDTQYF
V: TRBV11-2; J: TRBJ1-4; D: .; size: .; DNA: TGTGCCAGCAGCTTAACCCGGCAGGAGGGGTATGAAAAACTGTTTTTT; CDR3: CASSLTRQEGYEKLFF
V: TRBV7-9; J: TRBJ1-2; D: .; size: .; DNA: TGTGCCAGCAGCTTAGGGGGCGCCGTCTATGGCTACACCTTC; CDR3: CASSLGGAVYGYTF
V: TRBV5-1; J: TRBJ1-1; D: .; size: .; DNA: TGCGCCAGCAGCCCCCGGGACACCGGAAAGGCTGAAGCTTTCTTT; CDR3: CASSPRDTGKAEAFF
V: TRBV6-4; J: TRBJ2-3; D: TRBD1; size: few; DNA: TGTGCCAGCAGTGGGACAGGGGACACAGATACGCAGTATTTT; CDR3: CASSGTGDTDTQYF
V: TRBV29-1; J: TRBJ1-1; D: .; size: .; DNA: TGCAGCGTTGGAGGCCGACAGCACCACCTCAAAGCTTTCTTT; CDR3: CSVGGRQHHLKAFF
V: TRBV4-1; J: TRBJ2-2; D: .; size: .; DNA: TGCGCCAGCAGCCAAGAAGGAGGTTCCGGGGAGCTGTTTTTT; CDR3: CASSQEGGSGELFF
V: TRBV4-3; J: TRBJ1-5; D: .; size: .; DNA: TGCGCCAGCAGCCGCTTGACAGGAGCCAATCAGCCCCAGCATTTT; CDR3: CASSRLTGANQPQHF
V: TRBV2; J: TRBJ2-3; D: .; size: .; DNA: TGTGCCGAAGAGGAGGGGGCGGGGGGTACAGATACGCAGTATTTT; CDR3: CAEEEGAGGTDTQYF
V: TRBV4-3; J: TRBJ2-7; D: .; size: .; DNA: TGCGCCAGCAGCCAAGAGGTCGGGCGGGTTACCTACGAGCAGTACTTC; CDR3: CASSQEVGRVTYEQYF
V: TRBV11-2; J: TRBJ2-7; D: TRBD2; size: few; DNA: TGTGCCAGCAGCTGGGCGGGGGGGCCCCTCTCCTACGAGCAGTACTTC; CDR3: CASSWAGGPLSYEQYF
V: TRBV7-2; J: TRBJ1-1; D: .; size: few; DNA: TGTGCCAGCAGCTTAGAGGCAGGCATGAACACTGAAGCTTTCTTT; CDR3: CASSLEAGMNTEAFF
V: TRBV7-3; J: TRBJ1-6; D: TRBD1; size: .; DNA: TGTGCCAGCAGCGCCTCCGGGACAGGGGTTTCACCCCTCCACTTT; CDR3: CASSASGTGVSPLHF
V: TRBV7-2; J: TRBJ2-7; D: TRBD1; size: .; DNA: TGTGCCAGCAGCTCGGACAGGGGAGGATTCTACGAGCAGTACTTC; CDR3: CASSSDRGGFYEQYF
V: TRBV7-8; J: TRBJ2-5; D: TRBD1; size: .; DNA: TGTGCCAGCAGCTCCCCTAGCCACCTGGACAGGTGGAACTTC; CDR3: CASSSPSHLDRWNF
V: TRBV7-6; J: TRBJ2-7; D: .; size: .; DNA: TGTGCCAGCAGCTTAGAAGGGGACATGGAAATGGCCGAGCAGTACTTC; CDR3: CASSLEGDMEMAEQYF
V: TRBV5-1; J: TRBJ2-5; D: TRBD1; size: .; DNA: TGCGCCAGCACCCAAGACAGGGGTGGACAGACCCAGTACTTC; CDR3: CASTQDRGGQTQYF
V: TRBV5-4; J: TRBJ1-1; D: TRBD1; size: .; DNA: TGTGCCAGCAGCAGTCGACAGGGGACGGAAGCTTTCTTT; CDR3: CASSSRQGTEAFF
V: TRBV11-2; J: TRBJ1-2; D: .; size: .; DNA: TGTGCCAGCAGCTTAGATCAGAGGCACAGGGACTACACCTTC; CDR3: CASSLDQRHRDYTF
V: TRBV9; J: TRBJ2-5; D: TRBD2; size: .; DNA: TGTGCCAGCAGCAACGGACTAGCGGGAGTAATGGAGACCCAGTACTTC; CDR3: CASSNGLAGVMETQYF
V: TRBV4-3; J: TRBJ2-1; D: .; size: .; DNA: TGCGCCAGCAGCCATTCCCCGGACAGATACAATGAGCAGTTCTTC; CDR3: CASSHSPDRYNEQFF
V: TRBV7-9; J: TRBJ2-1; D: .; size: few; DNA: TGTTCCAGCAGCGCCCCCCTAGCTGCTGAGCAGTTCTTC; CDR3: CSSSAPLAAEQFF
V: TRBV11-1; J: TRBJ2-7; D: TRBD1; size: .; DNA: TGTGCCAGCAGCTACGACAGGGTTAAATCCTACGAGCAGTACTTC; CDR3: CASSYDRVKSYEQYF
V: TRBV5-1; J: TRBJ1-2; D: TRBD1; size: .; DNA: TGCGCCAGCAGCTTGGGCTCACCGGGACAGGGGCACGGCTACACCTTC; CDR3: CASSLGSPGQGHGYTF
V: TRBV15; J: TRBJ2-1; D: .; size: few; DNA: TGTGCCACCAGCAGAGATCTCGTGGAGGGAAATGAGCAGTTCTTC; CDR3: CATSRDLVEGNEQFF
V: TRBV5-4; J: TRBJ1-2; D: .; size: once; DNA: TGTGTCAGCACCTTGGACAGATACTATGGCTACACCTTC; CDR3: CVSTLDRYYGYTF
V: TRBV28; J: TRBJ1-1; D: TRBD1; size: .; DNA: TGTGCCAGCACCTACAGGGGTCGATGGACTGAAGCTTTCTTT; CDR3: CASTYRGRWTEAFF
V: TRBV4-3; J: TRBJ2-7; D: .; size: .; DNA: TGCGCCAGCAGCCTAGTGGAGGGAACCCACTACGAGCAGTACTTC; CDR3: CASSLVEGTHYEQYF
V: TRBV29-1; J: TRBJ2-7; D: .; size: .; DNA: TGCAGCGTTACCCACGGGATCGACGAGCAGTACTTC; CDR3: CSVTHGIDEQYF
V: TRBV7-8; J: TRBJ2-1; D: .; size: .; DNA: TGTGCCAGCAGCTTATTCGCTAGCGCCCATACCAATGAGCAGTTCTTC; CDR3: CASSLFASAHTNEQFF
V: TRBV5-1; J: TRBJ2-1; D: TRBD2; size: .; DNA: TGCGCCAGCAGGAGACCGGGACTAGACAATGAGCAGTTCTTC; CDR3: CASRRPGLDNEQFF
V: TRBV9; J: TRBJ2-2; D: .; size: .; DNA: TGTGCCAGCAGCTCAGGACAGTCGCGGTCCGGGGAGCTGTTTTTT; CDR3: CASSSGQSRSGELFF
V: TRBV20-1; J: TRBJ1-2; D: .; size: .; DNA: TGCAGTGCTGTGAGACAAGCAGGCTACACCTTC; CDR3: CSAVRQAGYTF
V: TRBV4-3; J: TRBJ1-2; D: .; size: once; DNA: TGCGCCAGCAGCCAAGAAGGGGGAGCTAACTATGGCTACACCTTC; CDR3: CASSQEGGANYGYTF
V: TRBV7-9; J: TRBJ1-1; D: .; size: few; DNA: TGTGCCAGCAGGGGACCGGGGGGAATGAACACTGAAGCTTTCTTT; CDR3: CASRGPGGMNTEAFF
V: TRBV7-2; J: TRBJ2-7; D: TRBD1; size: few; DNA: TGTGCCAGCAGCCCCCGGACAGGGAGCTCCTACGAGCAGTACTTC; CDR3: CASSPRTGSSYEQYF
V: TRBV5-1; J: TRBJ2-4; D: TRBD2; size: few; DNA: TGCGCCAGCAGCAAGGACAGCGGGAGACTGGGAAACATTCAGTACTTC; CDR3: CASSKDSGRLGNIQYF
V: TRBV4-1; J: TRBJ1-5; D: .; size: .; DNA: TGCGCCGGCAGCGAGGCGCCCGGACAGCAGGGCAATCAGCCCCAGCATTTT; CDR3: CAGSEAPGQQGNQPQHF
V: TRBV4-1; J: TRBJ2-4; D: .; size: .; DNA: TGCGCCAGCAGCCAAGTTGGGCTGAGGGTAGAAGCCAAAAACATTCAGTACTTC; CDR3: CASSQVGLRVEAKNIQYF
V: TRBV10-3; J: TRBJ2-7; D: .; size: .; DNA: TGTGCCATCAGGGGGAGCAGCACCCTCTACGAGCAGTACTTC; CDR3: CAIRGSSTLYEQYF
V: TRBV5-1; J: TRBJ1-2; D: .; size: .; DNA: TGCGCCAGCAGCTTGGGCCCAGGTTCAGGCTATGGCTACACCTTC; CDR3: CASSLGPGSGYGYTF
V: TRBV6-5; J: TRBJ1-1; D: .; size: .; DNA: TGTGCCAGCAGTTTCACAGAACTGACTGAAGCTTTCTTT; CDR3: CASSFTELTEAFF